This TCR beta chain comes out of a study of response to subunit inactivated influenza vaccine. Many counts were recorded for this clonotype. What it binds is not known. Germline loops: CDR1 SEHNR, CDR2 FQNEAQ (reference sequence). Trimming cost V 5 bases and J 2 bases, with 13 bases left between them. This CDR3 is built from 16 residues. TCRdb fed the RT-PCR reads into MiXCR, producing one record per CDR3 protein. In the table there are 800,000 or so distinct CDR3 sequences, approximately 21% of which are singletons. The study, taken as a whole, reports: The authors proposed limited new T cell recruitment per seasonal influenza vaccination.

This clonotype was sampled from a man aged 45-65 years who received an inactivated influenza vaccine. The material sequenced was PBMCs from blood, taken roughly 5 days after vaccination. The chain carries TRBV7-9 and TRBJ1-6, with unresolved D. CDR3 coding DNA: TGTGCCAGCAGCCCGCTAATTGGGGCCTATAATTCACCCCTCCACTTT. Protein product: CASSPLIGAYNSPLHF.